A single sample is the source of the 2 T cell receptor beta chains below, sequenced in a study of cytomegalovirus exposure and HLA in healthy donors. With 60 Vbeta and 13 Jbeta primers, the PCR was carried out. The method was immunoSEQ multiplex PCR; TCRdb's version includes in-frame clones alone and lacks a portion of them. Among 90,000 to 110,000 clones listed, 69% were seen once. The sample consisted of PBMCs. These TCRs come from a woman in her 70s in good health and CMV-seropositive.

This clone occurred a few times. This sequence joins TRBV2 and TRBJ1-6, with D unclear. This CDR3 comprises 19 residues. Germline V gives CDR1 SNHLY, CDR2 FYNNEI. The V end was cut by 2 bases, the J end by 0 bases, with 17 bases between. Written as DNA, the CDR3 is TGTGCCAGCAGTGAAACCCAACATTATAGCCTCTCCTATAATTCACCCCTCCACTTT. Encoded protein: CASSETQHYSLSYNSPLHF.

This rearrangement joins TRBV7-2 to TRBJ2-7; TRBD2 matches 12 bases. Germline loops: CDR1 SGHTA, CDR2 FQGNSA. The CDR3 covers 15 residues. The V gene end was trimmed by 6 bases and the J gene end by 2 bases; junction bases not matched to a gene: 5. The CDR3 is CASSPTSGGTYEQYF. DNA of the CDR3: TGTGCCAGCAGTCCTACTAGCGGGGGGACCTACGAGCAGTACTTC. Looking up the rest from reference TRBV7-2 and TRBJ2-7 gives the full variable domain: GAGVSQSPSNKVTEKGKDVELRCDPISGHTALYWYRQSLGQGLEFLIYFQGNSAPDKSGLPSDRFSAERTGGSVSTLTIQRTQQEDSAVYLCASSPTSGGTYEQYFGPGTRLTVT.